This passage covers 9 T cell receptor beta chains from one sample sequenced in a study of T cell changes during pregnancy in multiple sclerosis (dated by TCRdb to about 2019). To prepare the library, the immunoSEQ multiplex PCR assay was applied. Sourced from immuneACCESS, this table was stored by TCRdb with only in-frame sequences that have V and J called. A share of the clones is absent; for the studies checked, an unresolved V gene accounts for under half, and the remainder has no known explanation. The table for this sample lists around 35,000 clones; about nine tenths of them were counted only once. The ten largest make up roughly an eighth of the sample. The material sequenced was CD8+ T cells from peripheral blood mononuclear cells, taken in the first trimester of pregnancy. These receptors all stem from a female donor with multiple sclerosis, enrolled in a pregnancy study.

The V gene is TRBV19, the J gene TRBJ1-2; 7 bases match TRBD1. The germline gives CDR1 LNHDA, CDR2 SQIVND (reference sequence). Unmatched junction bases numbered 12, after V lost 5 bases and J lost 6 bases. This CDR3 spans 15 amino acids. In DNA form, the CDR3 reads TGTGCCAGTAGTTCAAAAGGGACAGACCCGAATGGCTACACCTTC. The encoded protein is CASSSKGTDPNGYTF. The whole variable domain, filled in from reference TRBV19 and TRBJ1-2, reads DGGITQSPKYLFRKEGQNVTLSCEQNLNHDAMYWYRQDPGQGLRLIYYSQIVNDFQKGDIAEGYSVSREKKESFPLTVTSAQKNPTAFYLCASSSKGTDPNGYTFGSGTRLTVV.

This clone was picked up one time. The chain links TRBV2 to TRBJ2-5; 14 bases match TRBD2. CDR1 is SNHLY, CDR2 FYNNEI, per germline. Trimming at V came to 6 bases and at J to 0 bases, leaving 9 bases not matched to a gene. The CDR3 runs 18 residues. The CDR3 reads CASRIGTSGSTHQETQYF. The CDR3 DNA is TGTGCCAGCAGGATTGGGACTAGCGGGAGTACCCACCAAGAGACCCAGTACTTC.

The chain recombines TRBV7-8 with TRBJ2-7; 8 bases map to TRBD1. This CDR3 contains 16 residues. Germline CDR1 reads SGHVS; CDR2 reads FQNEAQ. J was trimmed by 0 bases and V by 7 bases; bases with no gene match: 11. As DNA, the CDR3 is TGTGCCAGCACCATCAATCGGGACAGGTACTCCTACGAGCAGTACTTC. Amino acids: CASTINRDRYSYEQYF.

J is TRBJ1-4 and V is TRBV9; 9 nucleotides match TRBD1. The germline V gene has CDR1 SGDLS and CDR2 YYNGEE. The V gene end was trimmed by 3 bases and the J gene end by 7 bases; junction bases not matched to a gene: 7. The CDR3 is 15 amino acids. CDR3 DNA: TGTGCCAGCAGCGATACAGGGGGCGCGGGTGAAAAACTGTTTTTT. Translating gives CASSDTGGAGEKLFF.

The chain has TRBV4-3 and TRBJ2-1; TRBD2 matches at 13 bases. Germline V gene data show CDR1 as LGHNA and CDR2 as YSLEER. Germline trimming cut 1 base from V and 6 bases from J; bases unmatched to any gene: 6. This CDR3 is 17 amino acids long. The DNA for the CDR3 is TGCGCCAGCAGCCAAGCCAGACTAGCGGGAGGAGGCAATGAGCAGTTCTTC. Its translation: CASSQARLAGGGNEQFF.

CDR3 coding DNA: TGTGCCTGGAGTCCAGGGCTGAACACTGAAGCTTTCTTT. It is translated as CAWSPGLNTEAFF. V usage is TRBV30 and J usage is TRBJ1-1; possible D gene TRBD1, 5 bases. Germline V CDR1 and CDR2: GTSNPN, SVGIG (reference sequence). The CDR3 sequence is 13 residues long. V gave up 2 bases and J gave up 0 bases, with 7 bases separating them.

In this sample, this clone is medium-sized. The chain is built from TRBV27 and TRBJ2-5; 12 nucleotides agree with TRBD1. Per germline, CDR1 MNHEY and CDR2 SMNVEV (reference sequence). Germline trimming cut 5 bases from V and 5 bases from J; bases unmatched to any gene: 6. The CDR3 has 15 amino acids. The CDR3 nucleotides are TGTGCCAGCAGTCCCGGGACAGGGGGCTGGGAGACCCAGTACTTC. It specifies CASSPGTGGWETQYF.

The rearrangement links TRBV4-1 to TRBJ2-4; 8 bases are shared with TRBD2. Trimming removed 4 bases from V and 8 bases from J; junction bases left unmatched: 10. This CDR3 spans 15 amino acids. Germline V lookup: CDR1 MGHRA, CDR2 YSYEKL. The CDR3, as DNA: TGCGCCAGCAGCCGTACGTCTAGCGGGTTTGACATTCAGTACTTC. This translates into CASSRTSSGFDIQYF.

The chain carries TRBV6-5 and TRBJ2-2, with a possible D match to TRBD2 (6 bases). The germline CDR1 and CDR2 sequences are MNHEY and SVGAGI. This CDR3 is built from 14 residues. Trimming shortened V by 4 bases and J by 3 bases, and 9 bases separated the two germline ends. The CDR3 bases are TGTGCCAGCAGTTTGGGACTTTACACCGGGGAGCTGTTTTTT. It yields the protein CASSLGLYTGELFF.